These 19 T cell receptor beta chains originate from one sample sequenced in a study of blood T cell repertoires in COVID-19. Measured with immunoSEQ multiplex PCR; TCRdb has only the in-frame clones, and not every one. The table has just under 350,000 clones, roughly 90% seen once. Sequences were obtained from peripheral blood. All receptors come from an older woman with COVID-19, enrolled during active disease.

The V gene is TRBV4-3, the J gene TRBJ1-2, with TRBD1 matching over 7 bases. V shed 1 base and J 7 bases; nucleotides not matched to a gene: 3. Per the germline V gene, CDR1 is LGHNA and CDR2 is YSLEER. This CDR3 spans 13 amino acids. CDR3 nucleotide sequence: TGCGCCAGCAGCCAAGTAGACAGGGCTGGCTACACCTTC. Amino acids: CASSQVDRAGYTF.

The genes are TRBV18 and TRBJ1-3; the D gene is possibly TRBD1 (5 bases). In germline, CDR1 is KGHSH, CDR2 LQKENI. The CDR3 is 14 amino acids. V lost 4 bases and J 4 bases, leaving 11 bases between the germline ends. The CDR3 DNA follows: TGTGCCAGCTCACTCAGACAGCCCGGAAACACCATATATTTT. Encoded protein: CASSLRQPGNTIYF.

V usage is TRBV7-2 and J usage is TRBJ2-3, with 13 bases that match TRBD2. The junction had 6 bases not matched to a gene; V was cut back by 3 bases and J by 6 bases. This CDR3 has 16 amino acids. CDR1 is SGHTA and CDR2 is FQGNSA in the germline V gene. Here the CDR3 DNA reads TGTGCCAGCAGCTTTCTAGGACTAGCGGGGGAGGATACGCAGTATTTT. This translates into CASSFLGLAGEDTQYF.

The CDR3 DNA follows: TGCGCCAGCAGCGCAAGCGGGGTAGGTCGAGATACGCAGTATTTT. Translating gives CASSASGVGRDTQYF. This chain joins TRBV10-1 and TRBJ2-3, with TRBD2 matching over 7 bases. V was clipped by 6 bases and J by 5 bases; unmatched bases: 11. The CDR3 extends over 15 amino acids. Germline V gives CDR1 WNHNN, CDR2 SYGVQD (reference sequence).

The chain carries TRBV19 and TRBJ2-5, with 9 bases lining up with TRBD2. Germline V lookup: CDR1 LNHDA, CDR2 SQIVND (reference sequence). V shed 7 bases and J 5 bases; nucleotides not matched to a gene: 14. The CDR3 is 16 amino acids. CDR3 loop: CASTPTGGGAWETQYF. The CDR3 coding sequence is TGTGCCAGTACCCCGACAGGCGGGGGGGCCTGGGAGACCCAGTACTTC.

The chain employs TRBV24-1 and TRBJ1-1; TRBD1 might be the D (6 bases). V lost 4 bases and J lost 4, with 15 bases in between. Germline V lookup: CDR1 KGHDR, CDR2 SFDVKD. The CDR3 runs to 15 residues. CDR3 loop: CATSEGGSMSTEAFF. In nucleotides, the CDR3 is TGTGCCACCAGTGAAGGGGGTAGTATGAGCACTGAAGCTTTCTTT.

This rearrangement joins TRBV30 to TRBJ1-1; D uncertain. The CDR3 contains 15 residues. Germline V lookup: CDR1 GTSNPN, CDR2 SVGIG (reference sequence). V dropped 0 bases and J dropped 7 bases, with 18 bases sitting between them. CDR3 residues: CAWSVGPRAEGEAFF. The DNA of the CDR3 is TGTGCCTGGAGTGTAGGGCCGCGCGCTGAGGGTGAAGCTTTCTTT. The full variable domain, with the rest looked up from reference TRBV30 and TRBJ1-1, is SQTIHQWPATLVQPVGSPLSLECTVEGTSNPNLYWYRQAAGRGLQLLFYSVGIGQISSEVPQNLSASRPQDRQFILSSKKLLLSDSGFYLCAWSVGPRAEGEAFFGQGTRLTVV.

This chain joins TRBV7-3 and TRBJ2-2; TRBD1 matches at 12 bases. The CDR3 length is 19 residues. The J segment lost 4 bases and the V segment lost 1 base, leaving 10 bases of the junction unmatched. The germline V gene encodes CDR1 SGHTA and CDR2 FQGTGA. The CDR3 protein is CASSLRMTGQGAGTGELFF. The CDR3 coding sequence is TGTGCCAGCAGCTTAAGGATGACGGGACAGGGGGCGGGCACCGGGGAGCTGTTTTTT.

This clone was detected once. The chain uses TRBV27 and TRBJ1-1; D perhaps matches TRBD1 (6 bases). This CDR3 has 16 amino acids. Germline CDR1 is MNHEY and CDR2 is SMNVEV (reference sequence). The V end lost 5 bases, the J end lost 1 base, and 17 bases lay between the germline ends. CDR3 region: CASSRQIGGANTEAFF. CDR3 DNA sequence: TGTGCCAGCAGTAGACAGATAGGGGGGGCGAACACTGAAGCTTTCTTT.

The V and J genes are TRBV5-1 and TRBJ1-2; 8 bases line up with TRBD1. Trimming took 6 bases from V and 2 from J; bases not matched to a gene: 9. Germline V gene sequence: CDR1 SGHRS, CDR2 YFSETQ. CDR3 length: 15 amino acids. The CDR3 DNA is TGCGCCAGCACCGCTGTGACAGGGGCAAACTATGGCTACACCTTC. Protein: CASTAVTGANYGYTF.

V gene TRBV24-1 combines with J gene TRBJ2-3, with 7 bases matching TRBD1. The CDR3 extends over 18 amino acids. V dropped 2 bases and J dropped 0; count of bases not matched to a gene: 10. The germline gives CDR1 KGHDR, CDR2 SFDVKD. CDR3 DNA: TGTGCCACCAGTGATTGGCCACAGACAGGGTTGAGCACAGATACGCAGTATTTT. This sequence encodes CATSDWPQTGLSTDTQYF.

This clone was picked up one time. This chain joins TRBV24-1 and TRBJ1-2; 7 nucleotides agree with TRBD1. CDR1 and CDR2 (germline): KGHDR, SFDVKD. The CDR3 totals 16 residues. V was clipped by 2 bases and J by 4 bases; unmatched bases: 9. The CDR3 region has the DNA TGTGCCACCAGTGATTCCCGACCGGGACAGTCCTATGGCTACACCTTC. Encoded protein: CATSDSRPGQSYGYTF.

The genes are TRBV30 and TRBJ2-1, with a tentative D call TRBD2 (7 bases). V lost 5 bases to trimming and J lost 0 bases, with 14 bases between them. This CDR3 comprises 15 residues. Germline CDR1 GTSNPN, CDR2 SVGIG (reference sequence). CDR3 coding DNA: TGTGCCTGGTCCGCGGGGGCTAGCTCCTACAATGAGCAGTTCTTC. Protein sequence: CAWSAGASSYNEQFF. The variable domain in full, with the rest retrieved from reference TRBV30 and TRBJ2-1, is SQTIHQWPATLVQPVGSPLSLECTVEGTSNPNLYWYRQAAGRGLQLLFYSVGIGQISSEVPQNLSASRPQDRQFILSSKKLLLSDSGFYLCAWSAGASSYNEQFFGPGTRLTVL.

The chain combines TRBV9 with TRBJ1-3; 7 nucleotides match TRBD1. CDR1 SGDLS and CDR2 YYNGEE come from the germline V gene. The CDR3 is 15 residues long. Unmatched junction bases numbered 11, after V lost 5 bases and J lost 6 bases. CDR3 sequence (DNA): TGTGCCAGCAGTGAAAGCTACCAGGGGGAAAACACCATATATTTT. Amino acid sequence: CASSESYQGENTIYF.

The gene calls are TRBV28 and TRBJ1-2; D gene unclear. The CDR3 has 10 amino acids. Between the trimmed V and J ends, which lost 8 bases and 10 bases, there was a span of 11 bases. Per the germline V gene, CDR1 is MDHEN and CDR2 is SYDVKM. The DNA for the CDR3 is TGTGCCAGCGGCCGGGAACACTACACCTTC. Protein: CASGREHYTF.

The chain recombines TRBV6-5 with TRBJ1-5; 8 bases agree with TRBD1. Germline assignment: CDR1 MNHEY and CDR2 SVGAGI. The CDR3 extends over 15 amino acids. The V and J ends lost 0 bases and 7 bases, in that order; junction bases with no gene match: 5. The CDR3 DNA reads TGTGCCAGCAGTTACTCCGCAGGGGGCAGGCAGCCCCAGCATTTT. It specifies CASSYSAGGRQPQHF.

This rearrangement joins TRBV28 to TRBJ2-3, with TRBD2 matching over 7 bases. The CDR3 has 15 amino acids. Germline V gene sequence: CDR1 MDHEN, CDR2 SYDVKM. V was clipped by 4 bases and J by 4 bases; unmatched bases: 8. The CDR3 reads CASSSAGLSADTQYF. CDR3 nucleotides: TGTGCCAGCAGTTCAGCGGGGCTCAGCGCAGATACGCAGTATTTT.

DNA for the CDR3: TGTGCCAGCACCCGCGAGCGAGACTCCTATAATTCACCCCTCCACTTT. Its protein is CASTRERDSYNSPLHF. The gene calls are TRBV7-8 and TRBJ1-6; no reliable D call. V was pared by 7 bases and J by 0 bases, with 13 bases between. CDR1 and CDR2 (germline): SGHVS, FQNEAQ. This CDR3 is built from 16 residues.

The V gene is TRBV7-9, the J gene TRBJ2-2; 8 bases match TRBD1. The trim removed 4 bases at V and 4 bases at J, leaving 5 bases unmatched. CDR3 length equals 15 residues. CDR1 is SEHNR and CDR2 is FQNEAQ in the germline V gene (reference sequence). CDR3 nucleotides: TGTGCCAGCAGCTCCGACAGGGGCGGCACCGGGGAGCTGTTTTTT. Translation: CASSSDRGGTGELFF.